This entry lists 9 T cell receptor beta chains sequenced from one sample in a study of beta chain features in type 1 diabetes. Overall study results and limits: Moderately but significantly shorter TCRB CDR3s were found in Type 1 diabetes patients in all four CD4+ subsets.

These receptors' targets are unknown. Every bit of the isolated RNA underwent reverse transcription, so sequencing read expressed TCRB transcripts. TCRdb keeps only in-frame clones here, not all; method: immunoSEQ multiplex PCR. The table shows about 28,000 clones, with around three fifths occurring only once. The sequencing input was Tregs from blood. The receptors stem from a woman in her 30s with type 1 diabetes.

The chain joins TRBV19 to TRBJ1-1, with TRBD1 identical over 7 bases. Per germline, CDR1 LNHDA and CDR2 SQIVND (reference sequence). The CDR3 spans 16 residues. Losses at the gene ends were 8 bases for V and 2 bases for J; bases not matched to a gene: 14. The CDR3 is CASGERRDSSNTEAFF. The CDR3 nucleotides are TGTGCCAGTGGAGAGAGACGGGACAGTTCTAACACTGAAGCTTTCTTT.

V gene TRBV19 combines with J gene TRBJ1-5; TRBD1 matches 8 bases. Germline V gene sequence: CDR1 LNHDA, CDR2 SQIVND (reference sequence). The V gene end was trimmed by 9 bases and the J gene end by 7 bases; junction bases not matched to a gene: 11. CDR3 length equals 14 residues. The CDR3 reads CASKPTGGEQPQHF. The CDR3 DNA sequence: TGTGCCAGCAAGCCCACAGGGGGTGAACAGCCCCAGCATTTT.

The gene calls are TRBV15 and TRBJ1-1; D not resolved. Looked up from germline, CDR1 is LNHNV and CDR2 is YYDKDF (reference sequence). Trimming shortened V by 4 bases and J by 1 base, and 10 bases separated the two germline ends. The CDR3 spans 14 residues. Here the CDR3 DNA reads TGTGCCACCAGCACTGTTCGAGGGAACACTGAAGCTTTCTTT. Its translation is CATSTVRGNTEAFF.

This clone was observed a few times. The V call is TRBV30, the J call TRBJ2-7, with D tentatively TRBD2 (7 bases). The V and J ends lost 3 bases and 7 bases respectively, with 19 bases between them. The CDR3 runs to 14 residues. The germline gives CDR1 GTSNPN, CDR2 SVGIG (reference sequence). The CDR3 DNA is TGTGCCTGGAGAAGATTGGGGGGGCTGGGAGAGCAGTACTTC. Translated, it gives CAWRRLGGLGEQYF.

The V and J genes are TRBV6-5 and TRBJ2-5; D possibly corresponds to TRBD2 (6 bases). V was trimmed by 6 bases and J by 5 bases, leaving 19 bases between them. Looked up from germline, CDR1 is MNHEY and CDR2 is SVGAGI. The CDR3 runs 15 residues. The CDR3 coding sequence is TGTGCCAGCAGCCCCGCCGCCAGCGCGGGGGAGACCCAGTACTTC. Amino acids: CASSPAASAGETQYF.

The gene calls are TRBV10-3 and TRBJ1-1; 7 nucleotides agree with TRBD1. This CDR3 comprises 19 residues. From germline, CDR1 is ENHRY and CDR2 SYGVKD. V was clipped by 6 bases and J by 4 bases; unmatched bases: 23. CDR3 bases: TGTGCCATCAGCGGTGGGGAACAGGGGCGGACTTCGCACGGCACTGAAGCTTTCTTT. Protein product: CAISGGEQGRTSHGTEAFF.

V usage is TRBV19 and J usage is TRBJ2-3, with TRBD1 as a possible D gene (6 bases). CDR3 size: 13 residues. Trimming took 8 bases from V and 6 from J, leaving 15 bases between them. The germline V gene has CDR1 LNHDA and CDR2 SQIVND (reference sequence). The CDR3 coding sequence is TGTGCCAGTTCCAGGGGCCGGAAGGATACGCAGTATTTT. Protein: CASSRGRKDTQYF.

The chain uses TRBV4-1 and TRBJ1-5, with TRBD1 matching 7 bases. V lost 4 bases to trimming and J lost 3 bases; unmatched junction nucleotides: 6. The CDR3 spans 15 residues. CDR1 and CDR2 from the germline V gene are MGHRA and YSYEKL. CDR3 protein: CASSRRGRVNQPQHF. The CDR3 region has the DNA TGCGCCAGCAGCCGGAGGGGGCGGGTCAATCAGCCCCAGCATTTT.

The rearrangement links TRBV5-1 to TRBJ2-1; D is unresolved. CDR1 and CDR2 from the germline V gene are SGHRS and YFSETQ. The V and J ends lost 0 bases and 13 bases respectively, with 11 bases between them. The CDR3 loop spans 12 amino acids. Here the CDR3 reads CASSLAGQVQFF. CDR3 DNA sequence: TGCGCCAGCAGCTTGGCCGGCCAGGTTCAGTTCTTC.